The entry below gives a single T cell receptor beta chain sequence along with its context. Its matching antigen is unknown. The length of the CDR3 is 15 residues. V lost 5 bases to trimming and J lost 4 bases, with 15 bases between them. Per the germline V gene, CDR1 is KGHSH and CDR2 is LQKENI. Original data processing: ImmunoSEQ junction-only sequences lacked quality scores, so their filtering differed. Generated by immunoSEQ multiplex PCR, the TCRdb table keeps only in-frame clones and is missing some. V and J calls plus clone size are reproduced from that table; the DNA served to infer D and trimming. This sample has some 900,000 clones, with 60% to 85% found just once. Healthy and HIV-negative, the adult donors had no recent acute infections or vaccinations. This sample stems from a study of shared clonotypes between healthy human individuals. The wider study: Researchers assigned three CD4 naive, three CD4 memory, two CD8 naive and one CD8 memory plate to each donor. The study, taken as a whole, reports: Non-shared clonotypes showed lower generation probabilities than clonotypes common to all four donors.

Sequenced material: memory CD4+ T cells sorted from blood. Subset denoted: CD45RA-negative fraction. This receptor was obtained from a young man in good health. This rearrangement joins TRBV18 to TRBJ1-5; the D gene is possibly TRBD1 (6 bases). The chain's CDR3 is CASSESNGQNQPQHF. The CDR3 region has the DNA TGTGCCAGCTCAGAGTCAAATGGACAGAATCAGCCCCAGCATTTT.